This TCR beta chain was sequenced during a study of blood T cells in healthy people across ages. Germline V gene sequence: CDR1 DFQATT, CDR2 SNEGSKA (reference sequence). J lost 5 bases, V lost 6 bases, and 14 bases had no gene match. This CDR3 comprises 15 residues. A second about 7 to 12 cycle PCR used barcoded and J-beta primers. One entry per CDR3 protein results from TCRdb running MiXCR on the 5' RACE reads. The sample lists 600,000 to 1,000,000 distinct CDR3 sequences, 20% to 25% occurring once. Only a few counts were recorded for this clonotype. Its antigen is as yet unknown. Study-wide results and caveats: Unsorted PBMC input precluded a conclusive naive versus antigen-experienced comparison. As age increased, TCR beta diversity per million T cells fell in a roughly linear fashion.

These sequences were also reported in another study, on T cells of mothers and their children.

This sequence was found in a boy younger than 18 in good health. The sample taken for sequencing was blood. The V and J genes are TRBV20-1 and TRBJ1-2; TRBD1 aligns across 8 bases. CDR3 protein: CSAHARARGLYGYTF. CDR3 bases: TGCAGTGCCCACGCTAGGGCCAGGGGGCTATATGGCTACACCTTC.